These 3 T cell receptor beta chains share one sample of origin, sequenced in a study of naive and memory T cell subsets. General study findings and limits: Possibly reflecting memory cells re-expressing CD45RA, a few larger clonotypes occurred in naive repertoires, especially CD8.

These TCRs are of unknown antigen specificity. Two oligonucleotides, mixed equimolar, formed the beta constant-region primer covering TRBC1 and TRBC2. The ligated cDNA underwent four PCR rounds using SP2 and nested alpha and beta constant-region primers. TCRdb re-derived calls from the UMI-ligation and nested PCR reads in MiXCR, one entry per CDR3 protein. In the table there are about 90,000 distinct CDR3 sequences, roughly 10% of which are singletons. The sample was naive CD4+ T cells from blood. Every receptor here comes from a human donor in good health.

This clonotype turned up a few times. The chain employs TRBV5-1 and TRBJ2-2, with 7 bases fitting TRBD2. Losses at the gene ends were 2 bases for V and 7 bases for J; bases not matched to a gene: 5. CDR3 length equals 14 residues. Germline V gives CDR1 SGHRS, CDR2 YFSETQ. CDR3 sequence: CASSFREAIGELFF. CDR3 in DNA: TGCGCCAGCAGCTTCCGGGAGGCAATCGGGGAGCTGTTTTTT.

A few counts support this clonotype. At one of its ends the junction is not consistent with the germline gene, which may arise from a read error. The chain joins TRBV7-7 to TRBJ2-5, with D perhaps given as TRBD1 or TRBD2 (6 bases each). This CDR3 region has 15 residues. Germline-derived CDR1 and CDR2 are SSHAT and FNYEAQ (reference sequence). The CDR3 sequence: CASSLHIGGPETQYF. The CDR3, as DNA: TGTGCTAGCAGCTTACACATCGGGGGCCCAGAGACCCAGTACTTC.

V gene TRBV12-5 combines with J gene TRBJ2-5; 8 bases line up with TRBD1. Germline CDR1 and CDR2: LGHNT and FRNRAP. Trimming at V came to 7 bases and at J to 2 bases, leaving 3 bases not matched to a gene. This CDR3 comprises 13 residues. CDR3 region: CASDRQGQETQYF. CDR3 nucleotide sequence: TGTGCTAGTGACCGACAGGGGCAAGAGACCCAGTACTTC.